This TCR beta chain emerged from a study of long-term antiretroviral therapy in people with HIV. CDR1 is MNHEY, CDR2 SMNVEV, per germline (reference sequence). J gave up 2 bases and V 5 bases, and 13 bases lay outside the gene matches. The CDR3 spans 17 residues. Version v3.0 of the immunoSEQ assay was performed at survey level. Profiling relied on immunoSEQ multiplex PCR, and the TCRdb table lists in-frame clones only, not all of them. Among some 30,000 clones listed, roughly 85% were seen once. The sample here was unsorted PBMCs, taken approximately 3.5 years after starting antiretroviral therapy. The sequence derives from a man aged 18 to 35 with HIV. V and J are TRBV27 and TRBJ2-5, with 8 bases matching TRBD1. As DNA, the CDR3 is TGTGCCAGCAGTAAGACAGGGGCCCCCCAATTTCAAGAGACCCAGTACTTC. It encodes CASSKTGAPQFQETQYF.